This T cell receptor beta chain was captured in a study of cytomegalovirus exposure and HLA in healthy donors (dated by TCRdb to about 2017). As for the study more broadly: An earlier analysis of approximately 640 of the donors reported about 290 Gb of sequence data and some 120 million unique TCR beta sequences from roughly 180 million T cells. About 320 gigabases of sequencing data and approximately 84 million unique TCR sequences were included in an early release covering about 600 HLA-typed donors. All discovery cohort repertoires had been generated on a single sequencing platform. A later analysis re-examined previously published TCR beta repertoires from about 670 donors and added high-resolution HLA genotyping to investigate patterns of TCR occurrence. The study profiled the T cell repertoires of fewer than 850 subjects by immunosequencing and related them to cytomegalovirus serostatus. In a later genetic analysis, genome-wide SNP genotypes for about three fifths of the 666 donors were used, and that subset was treated as a discovery cohort. Several DR-DQ haplotypes were treated as single units for association and clustering because of strong linkage in the cohort. HLA typing included class I and class II loci at four-digit resolution. Typing coverage varied by locus: roughly 620-640 donors for A, B, C, DRB1 and DQB1; more than 500 for DQA1; about 590 for DPA1; 450 to 480 for DPB1. In an earlier analysis of roughly 580 of the donors, high-throughput TCR beta sequencing was used to judge whether each TCR beta V gene segment behaved as functional or pseudogenic. The study was designed to test whether signatures of past pathogen exposure could be identified by cataloging public T cell receptors. In the later analysis, no new phenotypic data were used to find candidate immune exposures; instead, reliance was placed on TCR beta sequences and their occurrence across donors. The study combined high-throughput TCR immunosequencing, statistical association of individual TCRs with disease status, and machine learning to predict cytomegalovirus infection status. Among around 400 genotyped donors of the cohort, an average of around 240,000 unique TCR beta nucleotide sequences were sequenced per donor, about a sixth of them non-productive. Alongside the repertoire data, information on donor age, sex, ethnicity and CMV serostatus was compiled. Along with the approximately 600-subject first cohort, a separate validation cohort of 120 different subjects was used. The genetic ancestry cluster associated with self-reported Caucasian donors included 65% to 90% of the roughly 400 genotyped donors.

The library was made by the immunoSEQ multiplex PCR assay. For the multiplex PCR, a mixture combining 60 forward primers for TCR Vbeta segments and 13 reverse primers for TCR Jbeta segments was used. A multiplex PCR assay on genomic DNA amplified the CDR3 region of rearranged TCR beta genes. On the Illumina HiSeq System, the amplified TCR beta libraries were sequenced as 87-base-pair reads. Per the original workflow: A later analysis counted some 80 million unique TCR beta chains across the 666 repertoires, and some 11 million of these chains were shared by at least two donors. A nearest-neighbor algorithm error-corrected the raw reads and collapsed the reads into unique sequences, merging closely related sequences to remove PCR and sequencing errors. To assign V, D and J gene segments, CDR3 sequences were aligned to IMGT reference sequences. For a sequence to be retained, a match of at least six nucleotides to both a V gene segment and a J gene segment was required. Rearrangements were called productive when the CDR3 lacked stop codons and stayed in frame with V and J; all others were non-productive. Following IMGT convention, CDR3 was defined as the stretch from the second conserved V-encoded cysteine to the conserved J-encoded phenylalanine. In an earlier analysis of approximately 500 of the donors, sequences lacking an unambiguous match to a single V gene segment were excluded. An earlier analysis of fewer than 750 of the donors called V segments functional above 56.7% productive rearrangements and segregating when the between-donor standard deviation exceeded 5%. A statistical classification framework was developed to diagnose cytomegalovirus status using the catalog of TCR beta chain sequences. In a later analysis, V and J genes were assigned by comparing TCR nucleotide sequences against IMGT/GENE-DB human TR gene sequences. Using the TCRdist pipeline, a later analysis assigned CDR3 sequences along with most-parsimonious VDJ recombination scenarios. In a later analysis, every TCR beta chain was defined by the combination of its CDR3 amino acid sequence and its V-gene family, and reads without a unique V-gene family were dropped. A later analysis removed 592 highly shared, low-generation-probability nucleotide sequences to deal with suspected cross-contamination and a sequencing artifact. In a later analysis, a clonal expansion index for each public chain was calculated from normalized within-repertoire ranks of inferred template counts. Generation probabilities in a later analysis came from a VDJ recombination model fitted to out-of-frame rearrangements, and those results were checked against IGoR. Hypergeometric tests were used in a later analysis to score TCR-TCR, TCR-HLA and TCR-CMV co-occurrence, with a repertoire-size bias correction applied to the TCR pairs. False discovery rates were estimated in a later analysis by permuting HLA or CMV assignments 20 times. In a later analysis, co-occurring TCRs were grouped using DBSCAN, and TCRdist sequence similarity was added for clustering within HLA-allele-positive subsets. Co-occurrence clustering excluded repertoires with fewer than 30,000 or more than 120,000 public chains, plus five with anomalous nucleotide sharing. TCRdb re-hosts the immuneACCESS table, in-frame sequences only. Its copies lack some clones; in the studies checked, an unresolved V gene accounts for under half of them, and the cause for the rest is not known. Clone size and the V and J calls come from that table; the DNA yielded D and trimming. Recorded for this sample are more than 80,000 clones; over 75% of them occurred a single time. The leading ten clones occupy roughly 3.7% of the sample.

The cohort comprised 550 to 700 healthy bone marrow donors. At the time of sampling, every cohort member was nominally healthy, though immune exposures that went unrecorded were likely present. The donor was CMV seronegative and was included in the group of 352 seronegative cohort members. Every donor gave a peripheral blood sample, and the peripheral blood mononuclear cells from that sample were used for TCR beta sequencing. The Qiagen DNeasy Blood Extraction Kit was used to extract genomic DNA from the blood cell samples. This clone came up once. Its antigen is unknown. Base-call qualities are not available, and no considerably larger clone is one nucleotide away. General findings and caveats noted by the study authors: In a later analysis, the rate of TCR association differed among HLA loci, with DRB1 alleles having the most associated TCRs and HLA-C alleles having the fewest. While some public TCRs were present in many individuals, most TCR sequences turned up only very rarely across donors. In a later analysis, HLA-associated TCR beta chains showed more clonal expansion and lower generation probabilities than non-associated chains that were equally common. The presence/absence analyses assumed that sequencing depth was roughly uniform across donors, and that assumption may not be true. Cytomegalovirus status was reported to be diagnosed by the classifier with high specificity and sensitivity in both the original and validation cohorts. In a later analysis, most CMV-associated TCR beta chains were found to appear HLA-restricted, with HLA associations seemingly driven largely by CMV exposure. The only immune exposure information available for the cohort was CMV serostatus. In a later genetic analysis, fewer N-insertions in productive TCRs were reported among donors in an Asian-associated ancestry cluster than the roughly 640-donor mean. A group of highly shared sequence variants was considered likely to be a technical artifact of the sequencing pipeline. Assigning TCR associations to individual alleles was difficult when HLA alleles, especially DR and DQ, strongly co-occurred. In the study, around 150 TCR beta chains were listed as associated with cytomegalovirus. Because HLA typing was missing for some donors at each locus, association tests included only the typed subset. The earlier analysis of about 600 of the donors excluded approximately 15 rarely observed V segments, including chromosome 9 orphons, because counts were too low. According to a later analysis, parvovirus B19, influenza, CMV and Epstein-Barr virus appeared linked to several top co-occurrence clusters. A further reported finding was that TCR beta sequences accurately predicted the HLA-A and HLA-B alleles for most subjects in the first cohort. Correlated functional status among segregating V segments might be attributable to linkage disequilibrium, but an unknown experimental factor could not be ruled out. Broadly in line with IMGT annotations, most TCR beta V segments showed up in productive rearrangements about 87% or about 30% of the time in an earlier analysis of a few hundred of the donors. In a later analysis, around 17,000 TCR beta sequences were associated with specific HLA alleles at a false discovery rate of 0.05. The authors suggested that the approach could potentially be generalized to other disease states and immunological phenotypes. This cohort had only TCR beta chains sequenced, and the lack of alpha or paired-chain data limited which features could be detected. A later genetic analysis associated a missense DCLRE1C variant with V-gene and J-gene trimming of TCR beta chains, and an independent cohort replicated the association. In vitro tests confirmed that a few of the cytomegalovirus-associated TCR beta chains recognize cytomegalovirus antigens.

Material: PBMCs. The receptor was derived from a man in his 60s in good health and CMV-seronegative.

The CDR3 in this case is CASSPKQGTITTTGELFF. The nucleotides read TGCGCCAGCAGCCCTAAACAGGGAACCATTACTACCACCGGGGAGCTGTTTTTT. This chain joins TRBV5-1 to TRBJ2-2; TRBD1 is a possible D gene, resting on 6 matching bases. The CDR3 has 18 amino acids, counting the end cysteine and phenylalanine. Solely the CDR3 DNA is kept, with 54 bases framed from the first base. Sequences SGHRS (CDR1) and YFSETQ (CDR2) are obtained from the germline V gene. Trimming takes 4 bases from V and 4 bases from J, and the germline ends sit 23 bases apart.